This TCR beta chain was captured in a study of early T cells in non-severe SARS-CoV-2 infection. Each single cDNA molecule received a unique molecular identifier. TCRdb itself ran the 5' RACE reads through MiXCR, one entry per CDR3 protein. The profile shows tens of thousands of distinct CDR3 sequences, around 14% of them singletons. This clonotype turned up a few times. The CDR3 contains 12 residues. V lost 11 bases to trimming and J lost 3 bases, with 13 bases between them. Germline CDR1 reads ENHRY; CDR2 reads SYGVKD. The rearrangement links TRBV10-3 to TRBJ1-1; D is uncertain. The receptor was isolated from an adult who was a healthcare worker with PCR-confirmed SARS-CoV-2 infection or an uninfected control (not recorded which). The specimen sequenced was whole blood. The CDR3 coding sequence is TGTGCCTCCAAGGGAGCGGACACTGAAGCTTTCTTT. It encodes CASKGADTEAFF.